This entry describes one T cell receptor beta chain. The CDR3 length is 15 residues. Methods used by the authors: Nucleated cell counts were estimated from reference gene primer amplification. Libraries were prepared by immunoSEQ multiplex PCR; TCRdb keeps only in-frame clonotypes and omits some of them. V, J and clone size are those of that table, while D and trimming were read from the DNA. The sample has under 200,000 clones; almost 85% are singletons. The data derive from a study of blood T cell repertoires in COVID-19. Across the study: Both acute and convalescent COVID-19 samples were obtained from the United States, Italy and Spain. The analysed material was cDNA or gDNA that came from T cells, B-cell-depleted T cells, or PBMCs.

This sequence was found in a man younger than 35 with active or convalescent COVID-19. Specimen: peripheral blood. This chain links TRBV22-1 with TRBJ2-7; the table gives TRBD1 as D, unverified against the DNA. TRBV22-1 is labeled a pseudogene. The CDR3 here is CPGSAGQPSPYEQYF. CDR3 in DNA: TGTCCTGGGAGCGCGGGCCAGCCGTCCCCCTACGAGCAGTACTTC.